The present TCR beta chain was sequenced within a study of blood T cells in healthy people across ages. V shed 5 bases and J 5 bases; nucleotides not matched to a gene: 11. Germline V gene sequence: CDR1 SGHRS, CDR2 YFSETQ. This CDR3 region has 17 residues. Then a second PCR, running about 6 to 12 cycles, was carried out with a sample-barcoded 5' primer and a J-beta primer mix. One entry per CDR3 protein, called by TCRdb with MiXCR from the 5' RACE reads. The sample lists 700,000 to 800,000 distinct CDR3 sequences, approximately 39% occurring once. Per sample, no less than 5 micrograms of total RNA were extracted. This clonotype was counted only a few times.

The TCR was taken from a woman aged 55-69 years in good health. Sequences were obtained from blood. V gene TRBV5-1 combines with J gene TRBJ2-3, with TRBD2 matching 13 bases. CDR3 nucleotides: TGCGCCAGCAGTCGGACTAGCGGGGGCCACCCAGGAGATACGCAGTATTTT. Translation gives CASSRTSGGHPGDTQYF.